These T cell receptor beta chains were read from a single sample in a study of CD8+CD57+ T cells in acquired aplastic anemia. MiXCR, applied by TCRdb to the reads, yields one record per CDR3 protein. The repertoire holds 400,000 to 500,000 distinct CDR3 sequences, with roughly 64% as singletons. Sequences were obtained from sorted CD4+, CD8+, or CD8+CD57+ T cells (not recorded which) from PBMCs. The receptors here all came from a human donor in good health, serving as a control. Both conserved end residues are part of each CDR3. A D gene is named only where the DNA matches it firmly.

v_call: TRBV7-8; d_call: .; cdr3_aa: CASSLVQTYNNEQFF
v_call: TRBV27; d_call: .; cdr3_aa: CASSFLSGSTGELFF
v_call: TRBV6-6; d_call: .; cdr3_aa: CASGRDRQGRGNTEAFF
v_call: TRBV5-4; d_call: .; cdr3_aa: CASSAPPAAAGELFF
v_call: TRBV24-1; d_call: TRBD2; cdr3_aa: CATSDTGLAGGRHTGELFF
v_call: TRBV2; d_call: .; cdr3_aa: CTSRGSGSYTGELFF
v_call: TRBV6-1; d_call: .; cdr3_aa: CASSQTGTDTQYF
v_call: TRBV7-2; d_call: .; cdr3_aa: CASSPPGLAYEKLFF
v_call: TRBV20-1; d_call: .; cdr3_aa: CSARESGGRSPLHF
v_call: TRBV20-1; d_call: TRBD2; cdr3_aa: CSARSGEPQETQYF
v_call: TRBV7-9; d_call: TRBD1; cdr3_aa: CASSLQGAPDEQYF
v_call: TRBV10-3; d_call: .; cdr3_aa: CAISENQDTQYF
v_call: TRBV9; d_call: .; cdr3_aa: CASSSHGELNCELFF
v_call: TRBV20-1; d_call: .; cdr3_aa: CSARASNQPQHF
v_call: TRBV9; d_call: .; cdr3_aa: CASSADGNSGNTIYF
v_call: TRBV12-3/TRBV12-4; d_call: TRBD1; cdr3_aa: CASSPSSGQNYGYTF
v_call: TRBV9; d_call: TRBD1; cdr3_aa: CASSVRQGGQPQQYF
v_call: TRBV14; d_call: .; cdr3_aa: CASSQDVSYGYTF
v_call: TRBV7-7; d_call: .; cdr3_aa: CASSLGGTDQETQYF
v_call: TRBV20-1; d_call: .; cdr3_aa: CSARVPNNVGYTF
v_call: TRBV9; d_call: .; cdr3_aa: CASSVGPGDTYGSF
v_call: TRBV7-9; d_call: .; cdr3_aa: CASSVGGEGEYEQYF
v_call: TRBV7-9; d_call: .; cdr3_aa: CASSQKGSNVNEQF
v_call: TRBV20-1; d_call: .; cdr3_aa: CSARSPERGNTGELFF
v_call: TRBV7-3; d_call: .; cdr3_aa: CASTPFGTAEAFF
v_call: TRBV2; d_call: TRBD2; cdr3_aa: CASSRGLAVNQHQHF
v_call: TRBV9; d_call: .; cdr3_aa: CANSHTMAGYTFDTF